The following is a TCR beta chain sequence with its context. This record belongs to a study of T cell changes during pregnancy in multiple sclerosis. Here immunoSEQ multiplex PCR was the method, and the copy in TCRdb shows in-frame clones only, minus some. This table holds under 95,000 clones, 90% to 95% found once. The CDR3 has 13 residues. Germline CDR1 and CDR2: SQVTM and ANQGSEA. V lost 0 bases and J lost 3, with 8 bases in between. Sequences were derived from peripheral blood, sampled in the second trimester of pregnancy. The sequence derives from a female donor in good health, enrolled as a control in a pregnancy study. The chain has TRBV29-1 and TRBJ1-1; no reliable D call. The CDR3 sequence is CSVEESSDTEAFF. CDR3 DNA sequence: TGCAGCGTTGAAGAGAGTAGTGACACTGAAGCTTTCTTT.